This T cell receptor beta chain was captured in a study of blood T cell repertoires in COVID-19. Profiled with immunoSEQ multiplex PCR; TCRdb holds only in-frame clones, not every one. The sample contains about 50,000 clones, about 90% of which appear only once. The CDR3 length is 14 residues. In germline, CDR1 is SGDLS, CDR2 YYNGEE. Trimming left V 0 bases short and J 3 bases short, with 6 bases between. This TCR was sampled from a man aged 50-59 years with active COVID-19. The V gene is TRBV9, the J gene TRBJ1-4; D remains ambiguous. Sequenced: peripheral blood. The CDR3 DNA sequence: TGTGCCAGCAGCGTAGGGGCGTCTAATGAAAAACTGTTTTTT. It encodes CASSVGASNEKLFF.